This entry features one T cell receptor (beta chain) sequence. The antigen this receptor binds is unknown. It has no much larger one-base neighbor in the sample; base qualities were not kept. The library came from the immunoSEQ multiplex PCR assay. Sourced from immuneACCESS, this table was stored by TCRdb with only in-frame sequences that have V and J called. A share of the clones is absent; for the studies checked, an unresolved V gene accounts for under half, and the remainder has no known explanation. This sample lists around 1,800 clones; about nine tenths were detected once. The ten largest make up 4.1% of the sample. The data were obtained in a study of T cells and Merkel cell carcinoma outcomes (dated by TCRdb to the early 2020s). Study-wide context: The study examined the tumor T-cell repertoire together with T-cell density as predictors of clinical outcome in patients with Merkel cell carcinoma. General conclusions and limits of the study: According to the report, clinical outcomes in Merkel cell carcinoma patients could be predicted using T-cell density together with features of the T-cell repertoire.

V is clipped by 3 bases and J by 3 bases, and the sequence between their germline boundaries is 8 bases long. CDR1 and CDR2 were assigned from the germline V gene as MDHEN and SYDVKM. Taken from cysteine to phenylalanine, the CDR3 has 13 residues. Here the CDR3 DNA is all that survives: 39 bases in frame from base 1. Samples were obtained from patients with Merkel cell carcinoma. The source of this sequence is a human donor with Merkel cell carcinoma. Material: tumor tissue from Merkel cell carcinoma. The sequence links TRBV28 to TRBJ1-1, with the D gene not clear enough to name. CDR3 region: CASSFGRYTEAFF. The nucleotide sequence reads TGTGCCAGCAGTTTTGGACGGTACACTGAAGCTTTCTTT.